This passage covers 13 T cell receptor beta chains from one sample sequenced in a study of cytomegalovirus exposure and HLA in healthy donors. This table comes from immunoSEQ multiplex PCR, and its TCRdb copy is limited to in-frame clones, with some not included. The sample contains fewer than 200,000 clones, 75% to 90% of which appear only once. Sequencing used PBMCs. Source of these receptors: a man aged 18 to 30 in good health and CMV-seropositive.

The gene calls are TRBV7-8 and TRBJ2-2; D is uncertain. The germline gives CDR1 SGHVS, CDR2 FQNEAQ. With 2 bases removed from V and 6 bases from J, the gap between germline ends came to 4 bases. The CDR3 spans 12 residues. This chain's CDR3 is CASSLRSGELFF. CDR3 nucleotides: TGTGCCAGCAGCTTACGGTCCGGGGAGCTGTTTTTT.

The J gene is TRBJ2-7, the V gene TRBV9; 9 bases line up with TRBD2. Germline V CDR1 and CDR2: SGDLS, YYNGEE. Unmatched junction bases numbered 4, after V lost 3 bases and J lost 0 bases. CDR3 length equals 15 residues. CDR3 in amino acids: CASSGGAGGSYEQYF. The CDR3 coding sequence is TGTGCCAGCAGCGGGGGAGCGGGGGGCTCCTACGAGCAGTACTTC.

This clone occurred once. This sequence joins TRBV7-2 and TRBJ1-2; D is unresolved. The V gene lost 8 bases and the J gene lost 4 bases, with 17 bases spanning the gap. The CDR3 length is 14 residues. The germline V gene has CDR1 SGHTA and CDR2 FQGNSA. This CDR3 reads CASGIGGQIYGYTF. The CDR3 bases are TGTGCCAGCGGTATAGGCGGGCAGATCTATGGCTACACCTTC. The whole variable domain, remainder taken from reference TRBV7-2 and TRBJ1-2, is GAGVSQSPSNKVTEKGKDVELRCDPISGHTALYWYRQSLGQGLEFLIYFQGNSAPDKSGLPSDRFSAERTGGSVSTLTIQRTQQEDSAVYLCASGIGGQIYGYTFGSGTRLTVV.

The V gene is TRBV5-1, the J gene TRBJ2-5; 8 bases fit TRBD2. The CDR3 length is 14 residues. V lost 4 bases to trimming and J lost 2 bases; unmatched junction nucleotides: 4. Germline CDR1 SGHRS, CDR2 YFSETQ. The CDR3 sequence: CASSPAGGQETQYF. The CDR3 nucleotides are TGCGCCAGCAGCCCGGCGGGGGGACAAGAGACCCAGTACTTC.

V gene TRBV7-6 combines with J gene TRBJ2-1; 8 bases are a match to TRBD1. Germline V gene data show CDR1 as SGHVS and CDR2 as FNYEAQ. The CDR3 runs to 15 residues. The V gene end was trimmed by 1 base and the J gene end by 5 bases; junction bases not matched to a gene: 4. In DNA form, the CDR3 reads TGTGCCAGCAGCTTAGTAGGACAGGGTGACAATGAGCAGTTCTTC. Its protein is CASSLVGQGDNEQFF. Filled out from reference TRBV7-6 and TRBJ2-1, the complete variable domain reads GAGVSQSPRYKVTKRGQDVALRCDPISGHVSLYWYRQALGQGPEFLTYFNYEAQQDKSGLPNDRFSAERPEGSISTLTIQRTEQRDSAMYRCASSLVGQGDNEQFFGPGTRLTVL.

V gene TRBV9 combines with J gene TRBJ2-1, with 7 bases aligning to TRBD2. This CDR3 spans 13 amino acids. V dropped 5 bases and J dropped 5; count of bases not matched to a gene: 4. Germline V gives CDR1 SGDLS, CDR2 YYNGEE. The CDR3 region is CASRGRDDNEQFF. The DNA of the CDR3 is TGTGCCAGCAGAGGGAGGGACGACAATGAGCAGTTCTTC.

The gene calls are TRBV9 and TRBJ1-1; 8 nucleotides agree with TRBD1. CDR1 is SGDLS and CDR2 is YYNGEE in the germline V gene. V was clipped by 0 bases and J by 1 base; unmatched bases: 2. The length of the CDR3 is 15 residues. Written as DNA, the CDR3 is TGTGCCAGCAGCGTAGAACAGGGGGAGAACACTGAAGCTTTCTTT. It encodes CASSVEQGENTEAFF.

The sample holds a few counts of this clone. The chain joins TRBV7-3 to TRBJ2-2, with 7 bases matching TRBD2. The CDR3 length is 13 residues. Germline CDR1 and CDR2: SGHTA and FQGTGA. Trimming took 11 bases from V and 2 from J; bases not matched to a gene: 5. The CDR3 sequence: CAGREGNTGELFF. The CDR3 region has the DNA TGTGCCGGGAGGGAGGGCAACACCGGGGAGCTGTTTTTT.

V gene TRBV27 combines with J gene TRBJ2-3; TRBD2 is a possible D gene (6 bases). The germline CDR1 and CDR2 sequences are MNHEY and SMNVEV (reference sequence). V dropped 5 bases and J dropped 2 bases, with 20 bases sitting between them. This CDR3 has 17 residues. CDR3 sequence (DNA): TGTGCCAGCAGTCCCCGGGAGTTGCTGGGGATCACAGATACGCAGTATTTT. Translating gives CASSPRELLGITDTQYF.

The CDR3 loop reads CASGLYYEQYF. CDR3 nucleotide sequence: TGTGCCAGCGGGCTGTACTACGAGCAGTACTTC. The rearrangement uses TRBV2 and TRBJ2-7; no clear D gene. V lost 8 bases and J lost 3, with 8 bases in between. The CDR3 length is 11 residues. The germline CDR1 and CDR2 sequences are SNHLY and FYNNEI.

With respect to this clone: Other DNA sequences of this sample code for an identical CDR3. The chain has TRBV2 and TRBJ2-3; 14 bases fit TRBD2. Germline lookup yields CDR1 SNHLY and CDR2 FYNNEI. CDR3 length: 15 residues. The V segment lost 4 bases and the J segment 3 bases; nucleotides outside the gene matches: 0. The CDR3 protein is CASSGLAGGTDTQYF. The CDR3 bases are TGTGCCAGCAGTGGACTAGCGGGGGGGACAGATACGCAGTATTTT.

The CDR3 DNA follows: TGTGCCAGCAGCTCTGAGGGACAGGGATTCTCTGGGGCCAACGTCCTGACTTTC. As protein: CASSSEGQGFSGANVLTF. The V call is TRBV28, the J call TRBJ2-6; TRBD1 agrees at 9 bases. The V gene's germline CDR1 is MDHEN and CDR2 SYDVKM. CDR3 length equals 18 residues. The V gene end was trimmed by 6 bases and the J gene end by 0 bases; junction bases not matched to a gene: 9. Complete variable domain (other parts from reference TRBV28 and TRBJ2-6): DVKVTQSSRYLVKRTGEKVFLECVQDMDHENMFWYRQDPGLGLRLIYFSYDVKMKEKGDIPEGYSVSREKKERFSLILESASTNQTSMYLCASSSEGQGFSGANVLTFGAGSRLTVL.

This sequence joins TRBV5-8 and TRBJ1-4; 8 nucleotides line up with TRBD1. Germline V gives CDR1 SGHTS, CDR2 YDEGEE. Trimming cost V 3 bases and J 5 bases; bases outside gene matches: 0. The CDR3 has 13 residues. Written as DNA, the CDR3 is TGTGCCAGCAGCTGGACAGGGAATGAAAAACTGTTTTTT. Amino acids: CASSWTGNEKLFF.